Listed below are T cell receptor beta chains from one sample, sequenced in a study of T-cell reconstitution after alpha-beta-depleted transplantation in children. TCRdb reprocessed the PCR reads via MiXCR and lists one record per CDR3 protein. Of about 980,000 distinct CDR3 sequences listed, around 30% are singletons. The source material was PBMCs, mostly from graft donor cells, sampled 360 days after TCRalphabeta/CD19-depleted stem cell transplant. The receptor set was obtained from a boy less than two years old who had a stem cell transplant for SCID, so the T cells may come from the graft donor. The CDR3 runs from the conserved cysteine through the conserved F or W. The D gene is left open where the match is weak. The size of a clone is reported for some rows only, either as once, few or many, or as a class for expanded clones.

j_gene: TRBJ2-7; len: 20; v_gene: TRBV10-3; abundance: NA; d_gene: TRBD2; CDR3aa: CAISDLVPVAGGTDPYEQYF; CDR3nt: TGTGCCATCAGTGACCTGGTGCCGGTAGCGGGGGGAACAGATCCCTACGAGCAGTACTTC
j_gene: TRBJ2-7; len: 13; v_gene: TRBV3-1; abundance: few; d_gene: NA; CDR3aa: CASSRQDRYEQYF; CDR3nt: TGTGCCAGCAGCCGACAGGACCGTTACGAGCAGTACTTC
j_gene: TRBJ2-3; len: 18; v_gene: TRBV11-2; abundance: few; d_gene: TRBD2; CDR3aa: CASSPLRLAGGRIDTQYF; CDR3nt: TGTGCCAGCAGCCCCCTACGACTAGCGGGGGGGCGGATAGATACGCAGTATTTT
j_gene: TRBJ2-5; len: 16; v_gene: TRBV12-3/TRBV12-4; abundance: once; d_gene: TRBD2; CDR3aa: CASSLSLAGVGETQYF; CDR3nt: TGTGCCAGCAGTTTGTCCCTAGCGGGGGTTGGGGAGACCCAGTACTTC
j_gene: TRBJ2-1; len: 11; v_gene: TRBV29-1; abundance: NA; d_gene: NA; CDR3aa: CSAGRYNEQFF; CDR3nt: TGCAGCGCGGGGCGGTACAATGAGCAGTTCTTC
j_gene: TRBJ2-5; len: 13; v_gene: TRBV12-3/TRBV12-4; abundance: few; d_gene: NA; CDR3aa: CASTRTAQETQYF; CDR3nt: TGTGCCAGCACTCGGACAGCTCAAGAGACCCAGTACTTC
j_gene: TRBJ1-5; len: 14; v_gene: TRBV2; abundance: few; d_gene: NA; CDR3aa: CASSEFGGSPTQHF; CDR3nt: TGTGCCAGCAGTGAGTTCGGAGGGTCTCCGACCCAGCATTTT
j_gene: TRBJ2-1; len: 15; v_gene: TRBV21-1; abundance: few; d_gene: NA; CDR3aa: CASSKAPSSYNEQFF; CDR3nt: TGTGCCAGCAGCAAAGCGCCTAGCTCCTACAATGAGCAGTTCTTC
j_gene: TRBJ2-1; len: 17; v_gene: TRBV15; abundance: NA; d_gene: TRBD2; CDR3aa: CATSRPVGLAGGNEQFF; CDR3nt: TGTGCCACCAGCAGACCGGTCGGACTAGCGGGGGGCAATGAGCAGTTCTTC
j_gene: TRBJ2-5; len: 14; v_gene: TRBV14; abundance: NA; d_gene: NA; CDR3aa: CASSRTGLGETQYF; CDR3nt: TGTGCCAGCAGCCGAACAGGGTTAGGAGAGACCCAGTACTTC
j_gene: TRBJ2-5; len: 15; v_gene: TRBV18; abundance: NA; d_gene: NA; CDR3aa: CASSPIGGTQETQYF; CDR3nt: TGTGCCAGCTCACCGATAGGGGGTACCCAAGAGACCCAGTACTTC
j_gene: TRBJ1-1; len: 15; v_gene: TRBV15; abundance: NA; d_gene: TRBD1; CDR3aa: CATSGMTGENTEAFF; CDR3nt: TGTGCCACCAGCGGGATGACAGGGGAGAACACTGAAGCTTTCTTT
j_gene: TRBJ2-1; len: 14; v_gene: TRBV5-5; abundance: few; d_gene: NA; CDR3aa: CASSRPGPNNEQFF; CDR3nt: TGTGCCAGCAGCAGACCGGGACCAAACAATGAGCAGTTCTTC
j_gene: TRBJ2-3; len: 15; v_gene: TRBV7-9; abundance: NA; d_gene: TRBD2; CDR3aa: CASSLELAGAYTQYF; CDR3nt: TGTGCCAGCAGCTTAGAACTAGCGGGTGCTTATACGCAGTATTTT
j_gene: TRBJ2-2; len: 12; v_gene: TRBV6-1; abundance: NA; d_gene: NA; CDR3aa: CASSGLAGELFF; CDR3nt: TGTGCCAGCAGTGGCCTAGCCGGGGAGCTGTTTTTT
j_gene: TRBJ1-5; len: 15; v_gene: TRBV27; abundance: NA; d_gene: NA; CDR3aa: CASSFARESNQPQHF; CDR3nt: TGTGCCAGCAGTTTCGCCAGGGAGAGCAATCAGCCCCAGCATTTT
j_gene: TRBJ2-2; len: 15; v_gene: TRBV24-1; abundance: NA; d_gene: NA; CDR3aa: CATSDLFGGTGELFF; CDR3nt: TGTGCCACCAGTGATTTGTTCGGAGGCACCGGGGAGCTGTTTTTT
j_gene: TRBJ2-1; len: 13; v_gene: TRBV19; abundance: NA; d_gene: NA; CDR3aa: CASRDGFFGEQFF; CDR3nt: TGTGCCAGTAGAGACGGGTTTTTTGGTGAGCAGTTCTTC
j_gene: TRBJ1-5; len: 15; v_gene: TRBV5-1; abundance: few; d_gene: NA; CDR3aa: CASSKLGGSGQPQHF; CDR3nt: TGCGCCAGCAGCAAGCTAGGGGGTTCTGGTCAGCCCCAGCATTTT
j_gene: TRBJ2-2; len: 17; v_gene: TRBV6-2/TRBV6-3; abundance: NA; d_gene: NA; CDR3aa: CASSASPGRDNTGELFF; CDR3nt: TGTGCCAGCAGTGCCTCCCCGGGACGGGATAACACCGGGGAGCTGTTTTTT
j_gene: TRBJ1-1; len: 14; v_gene: TRBV29-1; abundance: few; d_gene: NA; CDR3aa: CSVDSLDRTTEAFF; CDR3nt: TGCAGCGTTGACTCCCTTGACAGGACCACTGAAGCTTTCTTT
j_gene: TRBJ1-3; len: 15; v_gene: TRBV7-3; abundance: NA; d_gene: NA; CDR3aa: CASSRGEGTGNTIYF; CDR3nt: TGTGCCAGCAGCCGAGGAGAAGGGACTGGAAACACCATATATTTT
j_gene: TRBJ2-7; len: 15; v_gene: TRBV4-1; abundance: NA; d_gene: TRBD1; CDR3aa: CASSQDGRGLGEQYF; CDR3nt: TGCGCCAGCAGCCAAGATGGCAGGGGGTTAGGAGAGCAGTACTTC
j_gene: TRBJ2-7; len: 14; v_gene: TRBV12-3/TRBV12-4; abundance: NA; d_gene: NA; CDR3aa: CASSFNQEPYEQYF; CDR3nt: TGTGCCAGCAGTTTTAACCAGGAACCCTACGAGCAGTACTTC
j_gene: TRBJ2-7; len: 16; v_gene: TRBV6-5; abundance: NA; d_gene: TRBD2; CDR3aa: CASSWGLAGVSYEQYF; CDR3nt: TGTGCCAGCAGTTGGGGACTAGCGGGGGTCTCCTACGAGCAGTACTTC
j_gene: TRBJ2-5; len: 16; v_gene: TRBV5-5; abundance: few; d_gene: TRBD2; CDR3aa: CASSLVLAGGGETQYF; CDR3nt: TGTGCCAGCAGCTTGGTCCTAGCGGGGGGAGGAGAGACCCAGTACTTC
j_gene: TRBJ2-5; len: 16; v_gene: TRBV20-1; abundance: few; d_gene: NA; CDR3aa: CSARDIKRGDQETQYF; CDR3nt: TGCAGTGCTAGAGATATAAAGAGGGGGGATCAGGAGACCCAGTACTTC
j_gene: TRBJ1-2; len: 16; v_gene: TRBV7-3; abundance: few; d_gene: TRBD1; CDR3aa: CASSPGGANLNYGYTF; CDR3nt: TGTGCCAGCAGCCCAGGGGGGGCGAATCTTAACTATGGCTACACCTTC
j_gene: TRBJ2-7; len: 13; v_gene: TRBV20-1; abundance: few; d_gene: NA; CDR3aa: CSAERVSSYEQYF; CDR3nt: TGCAGTGCCGAGCGGGTGAGCTCCTACGAGCAGTACTTC
j_gene: TRBJ2-5; len: 16; v_gene: TRBV6-1; abundance: few; d_gene: NA; CDR3aa: CASGEPGLDREETQYF; CDR3nt: TGTGCCAGCGGAGAACCGGGACTCGACCGCGAAGAGACCCAGTACTTC
j_gene: TRBJ2-7; len: 16; v_gene: TRBV12-3/TRBV12-4; abundance: NA; d_gene: TRBD1; CDR3aa: CASSLLDRDASYEQYF; CDR3nt: TGTGCCAGCAGTCTCCTCGACAGGGATGCCTCCTACGAGCAGTACTTC
j_gene: TRBJ2-3; len: 17; v_gene: TRBV21-1; abundance: NA; d_gene: NA; CDR3aa: CASPLSGSDWDTDTQYF; CDR3nt: TGTGCCAGTCCCTTGAGCGGGTCGGACTGGGACACAGATACGCAGTATTTT
j_gene: TRBJ2-1; len: 14; v_gene: TRBV7-9; abundance: few; d_gene: NA; CDR3aa: CASSFFAERNEQFF; CDR3nt: TGTGCCAGCAGCTTTTTTGCGGAGCGGAATGAGCAGTTCTTC
j_gene: TRBJ1-4; len: 14; v_gene: TRBV15; abundance: NA; d_gene: TRBD1; CDR3aa: CATSREDRDEKLFF; CDR3nt: TGTGCCACCAGCAGAGAAGACAGGGATGAAAAACTGTTTTTT
j_gene: TRBJ2-7; len: 16; v_gene: TRBV6-1; abundance: few; d_gene: TRBD2; CDR3aa: CASSPALREGSYEQYF; CDR3nt: TGTGCCAGCAGTCCGGCACTCAGGGAGGGCTCCTACGAGCAGTACTTC
j_gene: TRBJ2-3; len: 16; v_gene: TRBV5-6; abundance: NA; d_gene: NA; CDR3aa: CASNLGTRQSTDTQYF; CDR3nt: TGTGCCAGCAACTTGGGTACGAGACAGAGCACAGATACGCAGTATTTT
j_gene: TRBJ2-1; len: 13; v_gene: TRBV29-1; abundance: NA; d_gene: TRBD2; CDR3aa: CSVPSGGYNEQFF; CDR3nt: TGCAGCGTGCCTAGCGGGGGTTACAATGAGCAGTTCTTC
j_gene: TRBJ2-1; len: 17; v_gene: TRBV4-3; abundance: NA; d_gene: TRBD1; CDR3aa: CASSQDLRDRVYNEQFF; CDR3nt: TGCGCCAGCAGCCAAGATCTCCGGGACAGGGTCTACAATGAGCAGTTCTTC